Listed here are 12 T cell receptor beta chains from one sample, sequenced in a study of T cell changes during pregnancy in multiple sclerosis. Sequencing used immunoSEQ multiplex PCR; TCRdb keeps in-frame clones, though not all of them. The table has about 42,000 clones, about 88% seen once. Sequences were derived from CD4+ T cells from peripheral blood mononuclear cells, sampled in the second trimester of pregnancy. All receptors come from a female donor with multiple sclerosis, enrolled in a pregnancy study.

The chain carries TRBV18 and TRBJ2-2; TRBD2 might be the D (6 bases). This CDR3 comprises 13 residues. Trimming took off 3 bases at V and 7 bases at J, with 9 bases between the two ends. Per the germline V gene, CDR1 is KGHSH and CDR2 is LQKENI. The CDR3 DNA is TGTGCCAGCTCACCGGAGGGCCTCGGGGAGCTGTTTTTT. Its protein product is CASSPEGLGELFF.

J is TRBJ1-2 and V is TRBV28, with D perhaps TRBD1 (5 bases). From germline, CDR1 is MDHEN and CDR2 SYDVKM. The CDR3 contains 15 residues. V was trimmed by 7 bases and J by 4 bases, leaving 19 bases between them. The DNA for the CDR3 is TGTGCCAGCACCCTACAGCGGGGGAGCTTCTATGGCTACACCTTC. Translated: CASTLQRGSFYGYTF.

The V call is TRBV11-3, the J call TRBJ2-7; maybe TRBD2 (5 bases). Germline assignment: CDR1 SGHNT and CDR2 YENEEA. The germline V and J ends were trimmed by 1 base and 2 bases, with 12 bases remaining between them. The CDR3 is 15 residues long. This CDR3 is CASSLGNSAPYEQYF. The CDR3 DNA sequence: TGTGCCAGCAGCTTAGGGAATAGCGCGCCCTACGAGCAGTACTTC.

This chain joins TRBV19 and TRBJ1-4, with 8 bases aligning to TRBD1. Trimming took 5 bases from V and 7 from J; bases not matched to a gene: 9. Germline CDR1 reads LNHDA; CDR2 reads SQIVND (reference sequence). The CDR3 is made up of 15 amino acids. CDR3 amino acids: CASSPRTGGGEKLFF. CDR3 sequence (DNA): TGTGCCAGTAGTCCCCGAACAGGGGGTGGTGAAAAACTGTTTTTT.

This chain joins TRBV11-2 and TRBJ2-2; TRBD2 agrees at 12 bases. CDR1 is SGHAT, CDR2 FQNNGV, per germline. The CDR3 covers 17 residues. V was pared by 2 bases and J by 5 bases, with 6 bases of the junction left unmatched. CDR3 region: CASSLLAGGPSTGELFF. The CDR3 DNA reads TGTGCCAGCAGCTTACTAGCGGGAGGGCCAAGTACCGGGGAGCTGTTTTTT.

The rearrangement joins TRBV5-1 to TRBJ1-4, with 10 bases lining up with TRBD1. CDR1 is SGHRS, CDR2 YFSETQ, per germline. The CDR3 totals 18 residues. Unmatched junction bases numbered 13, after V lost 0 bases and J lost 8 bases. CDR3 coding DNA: TGCGCCAGCAGCTTGGCCAAGGACAGGGGGACGGTGAGGGAAAAACTGTTTTTT. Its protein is CASSLAKDRGTVREKLFF.

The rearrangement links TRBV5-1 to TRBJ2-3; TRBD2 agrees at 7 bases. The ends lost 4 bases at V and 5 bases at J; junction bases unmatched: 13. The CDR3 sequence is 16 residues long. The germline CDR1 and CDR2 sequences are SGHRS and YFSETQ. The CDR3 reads CASSPEEGGSGDTQYF. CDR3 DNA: TGCGCCAGCAGCCCGGAGGAGGGAGGGTCAGGAGATACGCAGTATTTT.

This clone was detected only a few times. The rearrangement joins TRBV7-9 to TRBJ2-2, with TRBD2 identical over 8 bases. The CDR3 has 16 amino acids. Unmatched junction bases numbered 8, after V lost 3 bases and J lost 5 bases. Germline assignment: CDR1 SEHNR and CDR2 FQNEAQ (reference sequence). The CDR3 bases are TGTGCCAGCAGCTTTGCCGGGACTAGTTTTACCGGGGAGCTGTTTTTT. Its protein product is CASSFAGTSFTGELFF.

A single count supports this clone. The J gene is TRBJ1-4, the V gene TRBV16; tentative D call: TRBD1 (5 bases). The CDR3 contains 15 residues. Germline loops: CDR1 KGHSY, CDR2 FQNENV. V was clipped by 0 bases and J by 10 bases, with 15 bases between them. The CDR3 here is CASSQSPGVIGKLFF. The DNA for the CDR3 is TGTGCCAGCAGCCAATCGCCGGGGGTAATCGGAAAACTGTTTTTT.

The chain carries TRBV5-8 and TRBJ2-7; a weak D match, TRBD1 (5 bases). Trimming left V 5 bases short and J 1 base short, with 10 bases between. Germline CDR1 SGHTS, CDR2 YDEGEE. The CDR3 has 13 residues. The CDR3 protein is CASSGQGSYEQYF. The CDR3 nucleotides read TGTGCCAGCAGTGGCCAGGGTTCCTACGAGCAGTACTTC.

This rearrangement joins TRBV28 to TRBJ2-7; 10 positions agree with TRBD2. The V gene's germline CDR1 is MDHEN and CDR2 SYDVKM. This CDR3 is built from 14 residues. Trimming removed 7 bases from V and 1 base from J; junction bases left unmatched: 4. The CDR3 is CASTGGLASYEQYF. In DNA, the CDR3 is TGTGCCAGCACCGGGGGACTAGCGTCCTACGAGCAGTACTTC.

The CDR3 loop is CASSMSGAASEKLFF. CDR3 nucleotides: TGTGCCAGCAGTATGTCAGGGGCGGCAAGTGAAAAACTGTTTTTT. J is TRBJ1-4 and V is TRBV28; maybe TRBD1 (6 bases). CDR1 is MDHEN and CDR2 is SYDVKM in the germline V gene. This CDR3 region has 15 residues. V shed 5 bases and J shed 7 bases, with 17 bases lying between them.